These 23 T cell receptor beta chains were sequenced from one sample in a study of blood T cell repertoires in COVID-19. Some clones are missing from TCRdb's copy, which holds only in-frame ones; the method was immunoSEQ multiplex PCR. This repertoire shows some 94,000 clones, around 88% found once; its top ten account for approximately 20%. The sample consisted of peripheral blood. These receptors all come from a woman in her fifties or sixties with COVID-19, enrolled during active disease.

The chain joins TRBV19 to TRBJ2-3; 11 bases fit TRBD1. The V segment lost 10 bases and the J segment 0 bases; nucleotides outside the gene matches: 12. CDR1 is LNHDA, CDR2 SQIVND, per germline (reference sequence). The CDR3 extends over 17 amino acids. The CDR3 is CATSRGQGVASTDTQYF. DNA of the CDR3: TGTGCCACCAGCCGGGGACAGGGGGTCGCTAGCACAGATACGCAGTATTTT.

V and J are TRBV19 and TRBJ1-5, with D possibly being TRBD1 (5 bases). V was cut by 4 bases and J by 2 bases, with 6 bases left in between. This CDR3 region has 13 residues. Germline lookup yields CDR1 LNHDA and CDR2 SQIVND (reference sequence). This CDR3 is CASSKQGNQPQHF. CDR3 DNA: TGTGCCAGTAGTAAACAGGGCAATCAGCCCCAGCATTTT.

The genes are TRBV5-5 and TRBJ1-6, with a possible D match to TRBD1 (5 bases). CDR3 length: 12 residues. Germline V lookup: CDR1 SGHKS, CDR2 YYEKEE (reference sequence). V shed 3 bases and J shed 13 bases, with 11 bases lying between them. The CDR3 nucleotides read TGTGCCAGCAGCTCCCATGGGGGGCCCCTCCACTTT. Amino acids: CASSSHGGPLHF.

The chain joins TRBV7-9 to TRBJ1-1, with D unresolved. This CDR3 has 14 amino acids. V lost 7 bases to trimming and J lost 1 base, with 13 bases between them. Germline CDR1 SEHNR, CDR2 FQNEAQ (reference sequence). The CDR3, as DNA: TGTGCCAGCACCCCACGCGAGAGGAACACTGAAGCTTTCTTT. It encodes CASTPRERNTEAFF.

This clone came up a few times. This rearrangement joins TRBV6-5 to TRBJ1-1, with a weak D call TRBD1 (6 bases). CDR1 and CDR2 (germline): MNHEY, SVGAGI. The CDR3 sequence is 14 residues long. With 6 bases removed from V and 6 bases from J, the gap between germline ends came to 17 bases. The chain's CDR3 is CASRRTEIFAEAFF. For the CDR3, the DNA is TGTGCCAGCAGGAGGACAGAGATTTTCGCTGAAGCTTTCTTT.

This sequence joins TRBV6-6 and TRBJ1-3; D is undetermined. CDR3 length: 12 amino acids. The germline V gene encodes CDR1 MNHNY and CDR2 SVGAGI (reference sequence). V was trimmed by 8 bases and J by 0 bases, leaving 5 bases between them. The CDR3 reads CASQSSGNTIYF. As DNA, the CDR3 is TGTGCCAGCCAATCCTCTGGAAACACCATATATTTT.

This clone was picked up one time. V and J are TRBV9 and TRBJ1-2, with TRBD1 as a possible D gene (5 bases). The length of the CDR3 is 15 residues. The V and J ends lost 0 bases and 0 bases respectively, with 9 bases between them. Germline V gives CDR1 SGDLS, CDR2 YYNGEE. The CDR3 region is CASSVGRTTNYGYTF. The CDR3 region has the DNA TGTGCCAGCAGCGTAGGGCGGACAACTAACTATGGCTACACCTTC.

The gene calls are TRBV4-2 and TRBJ2-1; 8 nucleotides line up with TRBD2. The J segment lost 0 bases and the V segment lost 0 bases, leaving 7 bases of the junction unmatched. The CDR3 totals 18 residues. Germline-derived CDR1 and CDR2 are LGHNA and YNFKEQ. Written as DNA, the CDR3 is TGTGCCAGCAGCCAAGAAGGTGGACGGGGGGGCTCCTACAATGAGCAGTTCTTC. Protein product: CASSQEGGRGGSYNEQFF.

In its sample, this clone was seen a few times. This CDR3 reads CASSPGGNYGYTF. Here the CDR3 DNA reads TGTGCCAGCAGTCCGGGGGGGAACTATGGCTACACCTTC. The V gene is TRBV27, the J gene TRBJ1-2, with D possibly matching TRBD1 (5 bases). V was clipped by 5 bases and J by 2 bases, with 9 bases between them. The CDR3 runs 13 residues. CDR1 and CDR2 from the germline V gene are MNHEY and SMNVEV (reference sequence).

V gene TRBV9 combines with J gene TRBJ1-4; 10 bases fit TRBD1. V was pared by 4 bases and J by 6 bases, with 6 bases of the junction left unmatched. Germline V gives CDR1 SGDLS, CDR2 YYNGEE. The CDR3 loop spans 15 amino acids. CDR3 bases: TGTGCCAGCAGCAAGTGGGACAGGGGAGATGAAAAACTGTTTTTT. Its protein is CASSKWDRGDEKLFF.

The rearrangement links TRBV19 to TRBJ2-3; TRBD1 aligns across 8 bases. The CDR3 runs to 16 residues. CDR1 is LNHDA and CDR2 is SQIVND in the germline V gene (reference sequence). V shed 5 bases, J shed 1 base, and the junction held 8 bases outside the gene matches. The CDR3 protein is CASSFPGGPRTDTQYF. CDR3 nucleotide sequence: TGTGCCAGTAGTTTCCCAGGGGGCCCGCGCACAGATACGCAGTATTTT.

The chain links TRBV5-6 to TRBJ2-5, with D maybe TRBD2 (5 bases). Trimming cost V 4 bases and J 5 bases, with 12 bases left between them. The CDR3 is 13 residues long. In germline, CDR1 is SGHDT, CDR2 YYEEEE. Here the CDR3 reads CASSIGGGETQYF. CDR3 nucleotides: TGTGCCAGCAGCATTGGAGGTGGGGAGACCCAGTACTTC.

The J gene is TRBJ2-1, the V gene TRBV5-6; 7 nucleotides match TRBD2. Germline V lookup: CDR1 SGHDT, CDR2 YYEEEE. Losses at the gene ends were 0 bases for V and 8 bases for J; bases not matched to a gene: 17. The CDR3 loop spans 18 amino acids. The DNA for the CDR3 is TGTGCCAGCAGCTTGGTAACCCTCGGGGGAGGGGAAAGCGATGAGCAGTTCTTC. Translating it yields CASSLVTLGGGESDEQFF.

This clone was seen a single time. The chain is built from TRBV3-1 (or the pseudogene TRBV3-2) and TRBJ2-7, with 10 bases aligning to TRBD1. J gave up 0 bases and V 8 bases, and 16 bases lay outside the gene matches. CDR1 and CDR2 from the germline V gene are LGHDT and YNNKEL (reference sequence). This CDR3 contains 18 residues. CDR3 bases: TGTGCCAGCCACCGCGACAGGGGGCTAATTTTAGGCTCCTACGAGCAGTACTTC. Its translation: CASHRDRGLILGSYEQYF.

This clone has only one observation. The genes are TRBV4-2 and TRBJ2-7; 9 bases agree with TRBD1. Trimming took 5 bases from V and 4 from J; bases not matched to a gene: 12. Germline V CDR1 and CDR2: LGHNA, YNFKEQ. The CDR3 runs to 16 residues. This CDR3 reads CASSLEAQGATYEQYF. CDR3 nucleotide sequence: TGTGCCAGCAGCTTGGAGGCACAGGGGGCTACTTACGAGCAGTACTTC.

This chain uses TRBV6-2 or TRBV6-3 with TRBJ1-5; D uncertain. The CDR3 loop spans 16 amino acids. Germline lookup yields CDR1 MNHEY and CDR2 SVGEGT. Trimming left V 0 bases short and J 1 base short, with 10 bases between. CDR3 loop: CASSYSPKSSNQPQHF. The CDR3 DNA sequence: TGTGCCAGCAGTTACTCGCCAAAAAGCAGCAATCAGCCCCAGCATTTT.

The V gene is TRBV7-3, the J gene TRBJ2-1; 9 bases are a match to TRBD2. This CDR3 spans 15 amino acids. After removal of 5 bases from V and 8 bases from J, the junction contained 10 bases not matched to a gene. CDR1 is SGHTA, CDR2 FQGTGA, per germline. CDR3 residues: CASSTRLAAVDEQFF. The CDR3 nucleotides are TGTGCCAGCAGCACAAGACTAGCGGCGGTTGATGAGCAGTTCTTC.

In this sample, this clone turned up once. Germline is not matched at one junction end, which may reflect a read error. This rearrangement joins TRBV29-1 to TRBJ2-1, with 7 bases identical to TRBD1. The CDR3 runs 14 residues. Germline V gives CDR1 SQVTM, CDR2 ANQGSEA. The CDR3 DNA reads as TGCAGCGTCGAAGGGACAGTCACAGGGAATGAGCAGTTCTTC. Its translation is CSVEGTVTGNEQFF.

CDR3 protein: CASGLQGGTDTQYF. As DNA, the CDR3 is TGTGCTAGTGGTTTGCAGGGTGGCACAGATACGCAGTATTTT. This chain uses TRBV12-5 with TRBJ2-3, with D maybe TRBD1 (5 bases). The CDR3 spans 14 residues. Trimming took off 2 bases at V and 1 base at J, with 7 bases between the two ends. Germline-derived CDR1 and CDR2 are LGHNT and FRNRAP.

In its sample, this clone was seen once. The chain recombines TRBV6-2 or TRBV6-3 with TRBJ2-2, with a tentative D call TRBD2 (5 bases). Looked up from germline, CDR1 is MNHEY and CDR2 is SVGEGT. Deletions cut 5 bases from V and 5 bases from J, with 15 bases between. CDR3 length: 15 amino acids. This CDR3 reads CASSRGGLRTGELFF. For the CDR3, the DNA is TGTGCCAGCAGTCGTGGCGGGCTGAGGACCGGGGAGCTGTTTTTT.

CDR3 coding DNA: TGTGCCAGCAGCCCCCCCGCGGGGGGGTACAATGAGCAGTTCTTC. This encodes CASSPPAGGYNEQFF. V is TRBV2 and J is TRBJ2-1, with 9 bases matching TRBD2. The J segment lost 4 bases and the V segment lost 6 bases, leaving 7 bases of the junction unmatched. Germline V gives CDR1 SNHLY, CDR2 FYNNEI. The CDR3 spans 15 residues.

This clone was observed a handful of times. This sequence joins TRBV7-3 and TRBJ2-1, with 9 bases lining up with TRBD2. CDR3 length: 15 residues. The germline V gene encodes CDR1 SGHTA and CDR2 FQGTGA. V lost 5 bases and J lost 8; bases outside the gene matches: 10. The CDR3 sequence is CASSLSGGLSYEQFF. Written as DNA, the CDR3 is TGTGCCAGCAGCCTTAGCGGGGGCCTCTCGTATGAGCAGTTCTTC.

The V and J genes are TRBV4-1 and TRBJ1-5; TRBD1 matches at 9 bases. The CDR3 covers 18 residues. Germline V CDR1 and CDR2: MGHRA, YSYEKL. V shed 0 bases, J shed 0 bases, and the junction held 6 bases outside the gene matches. CDR3 sequence reads: CASSQDSGTGISNQPQHF. Written as DNA, the CDR3 is TGCGCCAGCAGCCAAGATAGTGGGACAGGGATTAGCAATCAGCCCCAGCATTTT.